This TCR beta chain stems from a study of OX40 agonist ivuxolimab in advanced cancers. The overall study: Two cutaneous melanoma patients and one hepatocellular carcinoma patient, three in all, had partial responses. Study-wide results and caveats: CD4+ T cells averaged fewer expanded clones than CD8+ T cells.

Profiled with immunoSEQ multiplex PCR; TCRdb holds only in-frame clones, not every one. The sample yields more than 65,000 clones, about 91% seen once. Comments on this clone: Its specificity is unknown.

CDR3 length equals 14 residues. CDR1 SGHRS and CDR2 YFSETQ come from the germline V gene. Deletions cut 4 bases from V and 8 bases from J, with 16 bases between. Sample: CD4+ or CD8+ T cells sorted from blood, taken in a trial of the OX40 agonist ivuxolimab. The sequence was obtained from an adult with an advanced solid tumor such as melanoma, head and neck, liver or kidney cancer. This rearrangement joins TRBV5-1 to TRBJ2-1; D may correspond to TRBD1 or TRBD2 (6 bases each). The CDR3 protein is CASSLWGPGDEQFF. CDR3 in DNA: TGCGCCAGCAGCCTTTGGGGGCCGGGGGATGAGCAGTTCTTC.